This TCR beta chain was captured by sequencing in a study of blood T cell repertoires in COVID-19. The overall study: Donors in the United States, Italy and Spain gave samples during acute or convalescent COVID-19.

The CDR3 extends over 17 amino acids. Per the study methods: Amplification with reference gene primers provided the estimates of nucleated cell counts. Sequenced by immunoSEQ multiplex PCR; TCRdb stores in-frame clones only, minus some. V and J calls plus clone size are reproduced from that table; the DNA served to infer D and trimming. The table shows more than 15,000 clones, with 75% to 90% occurring only once. This chain uses TRBV21-1 with TRBJ2-6; the DNA was not used to check the table's D call, TRBD1. TRBV21-1 is designated a pseudogene. The sample comprised peripheral blood. The receptor's source is a human donor in a cohort sampled during active COVID-19. In DNA form, the CDR3 reads TGTGCCAGCAGCAAAGGGGGAAGGACAGCTGGGGCCAACGTCCTGACTTTC. Translation gives CASSKGGRTAGANVLTF.